The 8 T cell receptor beta chains given below trace back to one sample, sequenced in a study of blood T cell repertoires in COVID-19. Repertoires were generated with immunoSEQ multiplex PCR, while TCRdb's copy carries only in-frame clones and drops some. The data show approximately 300,000 clones, approximately 85% seen once. The sample comprised PBMCs or T cells enriched from blood (not recorded which). Receptors originate from a woman younger than 45 who had recovered from COVID-19.

The chain uses TRBV7-9 and TRBJ1-2; D call uncertain. CDR1 SEHNR and CDR2 FQNEAQ come from the germline V gene (reference sequence). The V end lost 5 bases, the J end lost 2 bases, and 9 bases lay between the germline ends. The CDR3 extends over 13 amino acids. CDR3 coding DNA: TGTGCCAGCAGCGATAGATACAACTATGGCTACACCTTC. This translates into CASSDRYNYGYTF.

J is TRBJ2-7 and V is TRBV24-1; D may be TRBD1 (6 bases). The CDR3 contains 13 residues. The germline V gene encodes CDR1 KGHDR and CDR2 SFDVKD. Trimming cost V 5 bases and J 3 bases, with 10 bases left between them. The CDR3 protein is CATSGAQGYEQYF. DNA for the CDR3: TGTGCCACCAGTGGGGCACAGGGCTACGAGCAGTACTTC.

The chain couples TRBV4-1 to TRBJ1-5; D ambiguous. V shed 0 bases and J shed 0 bases, with 9 bases lying between them. The V gene's germline CDR1 is MGHRA and CDR2 YSYEKL. The CDR3 has 16 residues. CDR3 sequence: CASSQEPGYSNQPQHF. For the CDR3, the DNA is TGCGCCAGCAGCCAAGAACCGGGGTATAGCAATCAGCCCCAGCATTTT.

The chain has TRBV25-1 and TRBJ2-1; D unclear. The germline gives CDR1 MGHDK, CDR2 SYGVNS. The CDR3 length is 14 residues. Trimming shortened V by 6 bases and J by 6 bases, and 15 bases separated the two germline ends. The CDR3 region has the DNA TGTGCCAGCAGGCCAAGTTCCCCGGGCAATGAGCAGTTCTTC. Translation: CASRPSSPGNEQFF.

Only one count was recorded for this clone. The rearrangement uses TRBV18 and TRBJ2-7; 7 bases agree with TRBD2. The germline CDR1 and CDR2 sequences are KGHSH and LQKENI. There are 15 residues in the CDR3. J was trimmed by 6 bases and V by 1 base; bases with no gene match: 9. In DNA, the CDR3 is TGTGCCAGCTCACCACAACGAACGGGGGGTGGCGAGCAGTACTTC. Its protein product is CASSPQRTGGGEQYF.

This chain links TRBV11-2 with TRBJ1-1, with D perhaps TRBD1 (5 bases). The CDR3 runs 15 residues. The V and J ends lost 2 bases and 9 bases respectively, with 19 bases between them. Germline CDR1 and CDR2: SGHAT and FQNNGV. As DNA, the CDR3 is TGTGCCAGCAGCTTATATACCTCCGGTCAGGGTAAAGCTTTCTTT. It yields the protein CASSLYTSGQGKAFF.

CDR3 nucleotides: TGTGCCAGCCGACAAAACAGGGAAAACTATGGCTACACCTTC. This translates into CASRQNRENYGYTF. The chain recombines TRBV3-1 (or the pseudogene TRBV3-2) with TRBJ1-2; TRBD1 is a possible D gene (6 bases). Germline CDR1 and CDR2: LGHDT and YNNKEL (reference sequence). The CDR3 sequence is 14 residues long. V gave up 8 bases and J gave up 2 bases, with 15 bases separating them.

V is TRBV4-1 and J is TRBJ1-1; D may be TRBD1 (5 bases). Trimming took off 1 base at V and 3 bases at J, with 12 bases between the two ends. Germline-derived CDR1 and CDR2 are MGHRA and YSYEKL. CDR3 length equals 15 residues. The chain's CDR3 is CASSQGAGLDTEAFF. As DNA, the CDR3 is TGCGCCAGCAGCCAAGGAGCAGGGTTGGACACTGAAGCTTTCTTT.